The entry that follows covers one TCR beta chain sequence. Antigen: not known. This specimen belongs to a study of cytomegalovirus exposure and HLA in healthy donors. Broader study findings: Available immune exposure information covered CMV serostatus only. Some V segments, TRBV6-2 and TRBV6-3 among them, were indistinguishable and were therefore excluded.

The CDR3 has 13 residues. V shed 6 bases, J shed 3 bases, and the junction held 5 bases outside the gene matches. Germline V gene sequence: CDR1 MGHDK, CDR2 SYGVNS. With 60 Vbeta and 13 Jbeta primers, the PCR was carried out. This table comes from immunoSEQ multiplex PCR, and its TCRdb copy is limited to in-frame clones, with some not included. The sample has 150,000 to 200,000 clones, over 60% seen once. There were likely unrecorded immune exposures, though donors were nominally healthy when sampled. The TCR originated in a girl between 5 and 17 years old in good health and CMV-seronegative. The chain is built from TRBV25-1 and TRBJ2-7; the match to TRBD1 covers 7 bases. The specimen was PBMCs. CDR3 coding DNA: TGTGCCAGCAGGTCCAGGGGGAACTACGAGCAGTACTTC. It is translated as CASRSRGNYEQYF.